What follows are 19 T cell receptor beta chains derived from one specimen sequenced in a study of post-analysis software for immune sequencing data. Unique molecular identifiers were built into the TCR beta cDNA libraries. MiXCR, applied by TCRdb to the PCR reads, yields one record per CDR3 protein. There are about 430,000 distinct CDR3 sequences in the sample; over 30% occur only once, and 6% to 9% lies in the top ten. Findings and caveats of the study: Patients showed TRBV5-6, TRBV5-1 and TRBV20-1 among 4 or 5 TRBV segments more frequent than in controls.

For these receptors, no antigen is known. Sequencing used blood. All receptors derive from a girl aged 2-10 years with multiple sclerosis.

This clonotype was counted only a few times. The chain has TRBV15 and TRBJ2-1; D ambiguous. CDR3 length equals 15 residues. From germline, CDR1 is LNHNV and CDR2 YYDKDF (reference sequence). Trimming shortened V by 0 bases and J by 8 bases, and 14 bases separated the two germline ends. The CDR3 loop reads CATSRDIRPWDEQFF. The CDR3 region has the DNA TGTGCCACCAGCAGAGACATACGGCCGTGGGATGAGCAGTTCTTC.

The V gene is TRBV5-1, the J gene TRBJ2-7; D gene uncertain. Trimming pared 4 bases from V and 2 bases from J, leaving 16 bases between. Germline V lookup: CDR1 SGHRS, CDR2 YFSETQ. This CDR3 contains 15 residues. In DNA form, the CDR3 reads TGCGCCAGCAGCCCCGAAGGTTGGTCCCCCTACGAGCAGTACTTC. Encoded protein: CASSPEGWSPYEQYF.

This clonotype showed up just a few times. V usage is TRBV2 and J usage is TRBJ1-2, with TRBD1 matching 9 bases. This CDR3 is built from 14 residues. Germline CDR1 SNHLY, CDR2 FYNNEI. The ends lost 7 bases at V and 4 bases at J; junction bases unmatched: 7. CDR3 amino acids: CASKSGQGSYGYTF. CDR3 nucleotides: TGTGCCAGCAAATCGGGACAGGGTAGCTATGGCTACACCTTC.

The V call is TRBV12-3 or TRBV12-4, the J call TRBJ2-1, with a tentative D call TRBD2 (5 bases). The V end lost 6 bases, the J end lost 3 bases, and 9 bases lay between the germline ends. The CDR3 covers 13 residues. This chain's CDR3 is CASRGVLYNEQFF. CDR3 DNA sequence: TGTGCCAGCAGGGGAGTCCTCTACAATGAGCAGTTCTTC.

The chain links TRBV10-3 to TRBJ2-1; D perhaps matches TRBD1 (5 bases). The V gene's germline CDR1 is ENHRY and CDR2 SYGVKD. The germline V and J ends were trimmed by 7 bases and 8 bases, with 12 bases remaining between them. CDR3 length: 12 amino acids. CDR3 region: CAINQGPDEQFF. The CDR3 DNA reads TGTGCCATCAACCAGGGCCCCGATGAGCAGTTCTTC.

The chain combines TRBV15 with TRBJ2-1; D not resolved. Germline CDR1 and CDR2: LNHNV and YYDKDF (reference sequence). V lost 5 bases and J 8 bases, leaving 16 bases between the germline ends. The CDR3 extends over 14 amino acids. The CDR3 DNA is TGTGCCACCAGCCGAAACAGAGGTCCCGATGAGCAGTTCTTC. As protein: CATSRNRGPDEQFF.

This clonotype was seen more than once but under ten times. DNA of the CDR3: TGTGCCAGCAGTTACTCCTTGAACTATGGCTACACCTTC. Encoded protein: CASSYSLNYGYTF. The chain employs TRBV6-5 and TRBJ1-2; D unclear. The germline CDR1 and CDR2 sequences are MNHEY and SVGAGI. Trimming removed 0 bases at V and 2 bases at J, with 4 bases between. This CDR3 contains 13 residues.

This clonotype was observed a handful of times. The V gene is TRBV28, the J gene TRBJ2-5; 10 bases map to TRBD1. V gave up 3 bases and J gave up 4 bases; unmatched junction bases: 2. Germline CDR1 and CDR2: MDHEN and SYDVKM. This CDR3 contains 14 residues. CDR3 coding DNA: TGTGCCAGCAGTTTTTGGACAGGGGGAGAGACCCAGTACTTC. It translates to CASSFWTGGETQYF.

CDR3 sequence reads: CATSETGPRPQHF. The CDR3 DNA reads TGTGCCACCAGTGAAACAGGCCCGCGGCCCCAGCATTTT. The V and J genes are TRBV24-1 and TRBJ1-5; D is possibly TRBD1 (5 bases). The CDR3 is made up of 13 amino acids. Germline assignment: CDR1 KGHDR and CDR2 SFDVKD. Trimming shortened V by 4 bases and J by 9 bases, and 12 bases separated the two germline ends.

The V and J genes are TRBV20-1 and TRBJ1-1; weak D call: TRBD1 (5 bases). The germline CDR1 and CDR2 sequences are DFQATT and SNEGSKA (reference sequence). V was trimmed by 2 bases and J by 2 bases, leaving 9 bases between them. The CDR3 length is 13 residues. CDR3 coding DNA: TGCAGTGCTAGACTTGGACACAACACTGAAGCTTTCTTT. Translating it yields CSARLGHNTEAFF.

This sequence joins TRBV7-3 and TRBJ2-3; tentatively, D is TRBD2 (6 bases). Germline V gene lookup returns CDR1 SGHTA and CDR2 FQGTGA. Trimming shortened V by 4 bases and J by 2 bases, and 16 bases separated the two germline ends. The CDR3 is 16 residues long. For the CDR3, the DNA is TGTGCCAGCAGCTCCCTGGGGGGAGGAAACACAGATACGCAGTATTTT. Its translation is CASSSLGGGNTDTQYF.

In nucleotides, the CDR3 is TGTGCTAGTGCCGAGGGGCTAGCGGGCTTCACAGATACGCAGTATTTT. Translating it yields CASAEGLAGFTDTQYF. The chain recombines TRBV12-5 with TRBJ2-3; 8 bases are shared with TRBD2. The CDR3 has 16 residues. With 7 bases clipped from V and 2 bases from J, the junction kept 11 bases outside the gene matches. Germline loops: CDR1 LGHNT, CDR2 FRNRAP. The full variable domain, rest sourced from reference TRBV12-5 and TRBJ2-3, is DARVTQTPRHKVTEMGQEVTMRCQPILGHNTVFWYRQTMMQGLELLAYFRNRAPLDDSGMPKDRFSAEMPDATLATLKIQPSEPRDSAVYFCASAEGLAGFTDTQYFGPGTRLTVL.

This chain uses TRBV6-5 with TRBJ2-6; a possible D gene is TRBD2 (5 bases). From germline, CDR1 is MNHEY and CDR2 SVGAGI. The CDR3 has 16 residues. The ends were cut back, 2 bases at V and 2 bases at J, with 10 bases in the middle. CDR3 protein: CASSYAGVAGANVLTF. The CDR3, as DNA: TGTGCCAGCAGTTACGCCGGGGTAGCTGGGGCCAACGTCCTGACTTTC.

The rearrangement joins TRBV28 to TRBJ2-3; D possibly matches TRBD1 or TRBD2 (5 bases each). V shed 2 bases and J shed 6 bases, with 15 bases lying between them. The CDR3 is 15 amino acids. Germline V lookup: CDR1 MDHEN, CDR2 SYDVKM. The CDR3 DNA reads TGTGCCAGCAGTTTAAATCCCTCCGGGACCGATACGCAGTATTTT. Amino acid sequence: CASSLNPSGTDTQYF.

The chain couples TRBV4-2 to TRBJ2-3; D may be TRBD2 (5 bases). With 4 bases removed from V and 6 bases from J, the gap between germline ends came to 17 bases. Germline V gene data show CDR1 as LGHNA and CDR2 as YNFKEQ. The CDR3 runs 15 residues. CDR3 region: CASSPNPYGLDTQYF. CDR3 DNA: TGTGCCAGCAGCCCTAACCCATACGGACTCGATACGCAGTATTTT.

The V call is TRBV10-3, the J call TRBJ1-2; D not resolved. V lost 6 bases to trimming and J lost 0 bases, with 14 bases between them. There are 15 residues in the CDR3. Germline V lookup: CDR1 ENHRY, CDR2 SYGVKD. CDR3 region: CAIRSIKFANYGYTF. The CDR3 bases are TGTGCCATCAGATCAATAAAATTCGCTAACTATGGCTACACCTTC.

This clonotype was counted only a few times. DNA of the CDR3: TGTGCCAGCAGCCCGACTAGCGGTTCTACCTACGAGCAGTACTTC. Translating it yields CASSPTSGSTYEQYF. The chain recombines TRBV3-1 with TRBJ2-7; TRBD2 matches 9 bases. Losses at the gene ends were 4 bases for V and 2 bases for J; bases not matched to a gene: 6. Germline V gives CDR1 LGHDT, CDR2 YNNKEL (reference sequence). CDR3 length: 15 residues.

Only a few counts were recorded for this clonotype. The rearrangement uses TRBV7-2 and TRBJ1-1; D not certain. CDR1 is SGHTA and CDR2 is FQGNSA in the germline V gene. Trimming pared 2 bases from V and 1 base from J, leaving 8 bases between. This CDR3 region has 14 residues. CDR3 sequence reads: CASSLQESNTEAFF. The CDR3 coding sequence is TGTGCCAGCAGCTTACAGGAATCGAACACTGAAGCTTTCTTT.

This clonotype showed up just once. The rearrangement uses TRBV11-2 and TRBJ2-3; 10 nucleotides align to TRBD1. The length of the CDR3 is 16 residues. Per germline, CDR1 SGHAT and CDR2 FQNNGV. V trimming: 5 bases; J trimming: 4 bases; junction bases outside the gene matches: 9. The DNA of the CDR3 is TGTGCCAGCAGCCCCACTAGGGACAGGGGCCCAGATACGCAGTATTTT. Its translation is CASSPTRDRGPDTQYF.